Presented here are 19 T cell receptor beta chains from one specimen sequenced in a study of identical twins. From the 5' RACE reads, TCRdb called clonotypes with MiXCR, one entry per CDR3 protein. The table records about 720,000 distinct CDR3 sequences, approximately 9% of them present only once. The same sample was also used in a study of yellow fever vaccine responses in identical twins.

The sequencing sample was made of PBMCs. Receptor source: a woman between 18 and 30 years old in good health.

The rearrangement links TRBV2 to TRBJ1-1; D call uncertain. Germline assignment: CDR1 SNHLY and CDR2 FYNNEI. Trimming removed 6 bases at V and 1 base at J, with 9 bases between. This CDR3 contains 13 residues. The DNA for the CDR3 is TGTGCCAGCAGACTAGACGCGAACACTGAAGCTTTCTTT. Translation: CASRLDANTEAFF.

This clonotype has only a few counts. The chain links TRBV5-6 to TRBJ2-7, with 9 bases that match TRBD2. CDR3 size: 15 residues. Trimming removed 3 bases from V and 3 bases from J; junction bases left unmatched: 7. Germline V gene lookup returns CDR1 SGHDT and CDR2 YYEEEE. The CDR3 DNA sequence: TGTGCCAGCAGCTCCCAGGGTAGCGGGGGCTACGAGCAGTACTTC. Translated, it gives CASSSQGSGGYEQYF.

The chain employs TRBV12-3 or TRBV12-4 and TRBJ2-1, with 13 bases aligning to TRBD2. CDR3 length equals 17 residues. V was pared by 1 base and J by 3 bases, with 3 bases of the junction left unmatched. The DNA of the CDR3 is TGTGCCAGCAGTTTAGGGACTAGCGGGAGTCACTACAATGAGCAGTTCTTC. It is translated as CASSLGTSGSHYNEQFF.

CDR3 DNA sequence: TGCGCCAGCAGTTCCCAGGGGGCCCTCAAGGGAAGCGAGTACTTC. This sequence encodes CASSSQGALKGSEYF. The chain combines TRBV5-1 with TRBJ2-7, with 8 bases lining up with TRBD1. The germline gives CDR1 SGHRS, CDR2 YFSETQ. The CDR3 has 15 residues. V shed 5 bases, J shed 11 bases, and the junction held 18 bases outside the gene matches.

This clonotype was observed a few times. The junction and the germline gene differ at one end; a read error may be behind it. This rearrangement joins TRBV7-3 to TRBJ2-5; 9 bases agree with TRBD1. The CDR3 has 18 amino acids. The V gene's germline CDR1 is SGHTA and CDR2 FQGTGA. The CDR3 DNA reads TGTACCAGCAGCTGGGTGGCTGGTGGGGACAGGGCGGGCGAGACCCAGTACTTC. It encodes CTSSWVAGGDRAGETQYF.

The table lists this clonotype with a few counts. One end of the junction is discordant with germline, which a read error may explain. The CDR3 coding sequence is TGCAGTGCTAGGGAGCGGGGCCACGTCTTC. This codes for CSARERGHVF. V usage is TRBV20-1 and J usage is TRBJ2-1, with 7 bases identical to TRBD2. There are 10 residues in the CDR3. Germline values: CDR1 DFQATT, CDR2 SNEGSKA (reference sequence).

The chain has TRBV19 and TRBJ1-2; a possible D gene is TRBD1 (5 bases). The CDR3 runs to 14 residues. The germline V gene encodes CDR1 LNHDA and CDR2 SQIVND (reference sequence). The V end lost 5 bases, the J end lost 8 bases, and 18 bases lay between the germline ends. CDR3 sequence (DNA): TGTGCCAGTAGTGCGGCGGACAACTGGGGCGGCTACACCTTC. It translates to CASSAADNWGGYTF.

The CDR3 bases are TGTGCCAGCAGTTACTCCATCTCTGCAGCTTTCTTT. Protein product: CASSYSISAAFF. J is TRBJ1-1 and V is TRBV6-6; D is uncertain. Trimming left V 0 bases short and J 10 bases short, with 9 bases between. CDR1 and CDR2 (germline): MNHNY, SVGAGI (reference sequence). The CDR3 covers 12 residues.

The genes are TRBV20-1 and TRBJ1-6, with D perhaps TRBD1 (5 bases). The CDR3 extends over 17 amino acids. CDR1 is DFQATT and CDR2 is SNEGSKA in the germline V gene (reference sequence). The germline V and J ends were trimmed by 1 base and 7 bases, with 20 bases remaining between them. Here the CDR3 reads CSARALGQGGSNSPLHF. CDR3 in DNA: TGCAGTGCTAGAGCGCTGGGGCAGGGAGGTTCGAATTCACCCCTCCACTTT.

Concerning this clonotype itself: An end of the junction differs from the germline gene, which may be a read error. V gene TRBV20-1 combines with J gene TRBJ2-1; 11 nucleotides agree with TRBD2. The CDR3 is made up of 14 amino acids. The germline V gene has CDR1 DFQATT and CDR2 SNEGSKA (reference sequence). The CDR3 bases are TGCTGTGCTACCTCTAGCGGGAGGTACAATGAGCAGTTCTTC. Amino acid sequence: CCATSSGRYNEQFF.

There are many counts of this clonotype. CDR3 in DNA: TGTGCCAGCAGCAACTCTGGGGCCAACGTCCTGACTTTC. Translated: CASSNSGANVLTF. The rearrangement uses TRBV12-3 or TRBV12-4 and TRBJ2-6; D not resolved. V lost 6 bases and J 0 bases, leaving 3 bases between the germline ends. This CDR3 region has 13 residues.

This clonotype was counted only a few times. The chain carries TRBV7-2 and TRBJ2-1; D unresolved. Germline lookup yields CDR1 SGHTA and CDR2 FQGNSA. The V end was cut by 4 bases, the J end by 8 bases, with 15 bases between. The CDR3 runs to 14 residues. The CDR3 sequence is CASSSGRVLYEQFF. CDR3 in DNA: TGTGCCAGCAGCTCTGGTCGGGTATTGTATGAGCAGTTCTTC. The full variable domain, rest sourced from reference TRBV7-2 and TRBJ2-1, is GAGVSQSPSNKVTEKGKDVELRCDPISGHTALYWYRQSLGQGLEFLIYFQGNSAPDKSGLPSDRFSAERTGGSVSTLTIQRTQQEDSAVYLCASSSGRVLYEQFFGPGTRLTVL.

The sample holds a few counts of this clonotype. The genes are TRBV24-1 and TRBJ2-5; 9 nucleotides align to TRBD1. With 6 bases clipped from V and 5 bases from J, the junction kept 9 bases outside the gene matches. The CDR3 loop spans 15 amino acids. The germline V gene has CDR1 KGHDR and CDR2 SFDVKD. CDR3 loop: CATSITGGWGETQYF. CDR3 DNA: TGTGCCACCAGTATTACAGGGGGCTGGGGGGAGACCCAGTACTTC.

This clonotype showed up many times. This chain links TRBV4-3 with TRBJ2-7, with D unclear. The germline CDR1 and CDR2 sequences are LGHNA and YSLEER. V lost 0 bases to trimming and J lost 3 bases, with 12 bases between them. This CDR3 region has 15 residues. CDR3 amino acids: CASSQEGTGLYEQYF. In DNA form, the CDR3 reads TGCGCCAGCAGCCAAGAAGGTACGGGTCTCTACGAGCAGTACTTC.

The V gene is TRBV20-1, the J gene TRBJ2-7; D is possibly TRBD2 (6 bases). The germline V gene has CDR1 DFQATT and CDR2 SNEGSKA (reference sequence). V was shortened by 3 bases and J by 2 bases, with 14 bases between the two germline ends. The CDR3 runs to 14 residues. The CDR3 DNA is TGCAGTGCTAGTTTCTCTAGCGTACCCTACGAGCAGTACTTC. As protein: CSASFSSVPYEQYF.

This clonotype was seen a few times. The V call is TRBV28, the J call TRBJ2-3; TRBD1 aligns across 8 bases. Germline CDR1 reads MDHEN; CDR2 reads SYDVKM. This CDR3 is built from 15 residues. The V gene end was trimmed by 8 bases and the J gene end by 10 bases; junction bases not matched to a gene: 17. Here the CDR3 DNA reads TGTGCCAGCGGGGAAGGGACAGGCCTTAAGACGCCGCAGTATTTT. This codes for CASGEGTGLKTPQYF.

This clonotype has just a few counts. The chain has TRBV24-1 and TRBJ2-5; 8 nucleotides match TRBD1. The CDR3 loop spans 14 amino acids. Per germline, CDR1 KGHDR and CDR2 SFDVKD. The trim removed 4 bases at V and 4 bases at J, leaving 4 bases unmatched. The CDR3 is CATSEPDRGETQYF. CDR3 nucleotide sequence: TGTGCCACCAGTGAACCAGACAGGGGAGAGACCCAGTACTTC.

The sample holds many counts of this clonotype. The genes are TRBV7-2 and TRBJ1-1; D call uncertain. This CDR3 comprises 14 residues. Trimming took off 5 bases at V and 1 base at J, with 11 bases between the two ends. In germline, CDR1 is SGHTA, CDR2 FQGNSA. Here the CDR3 reads CASSPGPGNTEAFF. The CDR3 DNA reads as TGTGCCAGCAGCCCAGGACCGGGGAACACTGAAGCTTTCTTT.

At least ten counts were recorded for this clonotype. The chain has TRBV10-3 and TRBJ2-1, with TRBD2 identical over 12 bases. Germline trimming cut 4 bases from V and 2 bases from J; bases unmatched to any gene: 0. The germline V gene encodes CDR1 ENHRY and CDR2 SYGVKD. This CDR3 is 15 amino acids long. CDR3 bases: TGTGCCATCAGTGGGACTAGCGGGACCTACAATGAGCAGTTCTTC. Residues: CAISGTSGTYNEQFF.